This T cell receptor (beta chain) was sequenced in a study of cytomegalovirus exposure and HLA in healthy donors. Overall study findings and caveats: Later analysis associated a missense DCLRE1C variant with TCR beta V- and J-gene trimming. In vitro checks showed that a few CMV-associated chains really do target CMV antigens.

This clone rates as medium-sized. No antigen is known for it. The primer mix had 60 Vbeta and 13 Jbeta primers. Sequencing used immunoSEQ multiplex PCR; TCRdb keeps in-frame clones, though not all of them. Found here are 85,000 to 100,000 clones, less than 80% of them singletons; the top ten hold over 3.5%. This sequence originates from a woman aged 35 to 49 in good health and CMV-seropositive. Sequencing was carried out using PBMCs.

CDR3 in DNA: TGTGCCAGCAGCCAAGTGGCCGGGACAGGAGCCTACGAGCAGTACTTC. Translating it yields CASSQVAGTGAYEQYF. The V call is TRBV4-2, the J call TRBJ2-7; 8 bases are shared with TRBD1. With 1 base clipped from V and 2 bases from J, the junction kept 7 bases outside the gene matches. The CDR3 is 16 residues long. The germline gives CDR1 LGHNA, CDR2 YNFKEQ.